This T cell receptor beta chain was profiled in a study of neoadjuvant anti-PD-1 for oral cavity cancer. The data were produced by immunoSEQ multiplex PCR, yet TCRdb's version contains in-frame clones alone and is incomplete. The sample consists of under 8,500 clones, around 60% of them appearing once. The germline V gene encodes CDR1 SGHRS and CDR2 YFSETQ. CDR3 length equals 17 residues. Deletions cut 2 bases from V and 2 bases from J, with 19 bases between. Cohort: HPV-negative, locally advanced oral cavity squamous cell carcinoma patients. The material sequenced was tumor tissue, taken before nivolumab (anti-PD-1) treatment. This TCR was recovered from a person between 40 and 85 years old with oral cavity squamous cell carcinoma. J is TRBJ2-5 and V is TRBV5-1; D may be TRBD2 (5 bases). CDR3 sequence reads: CASSLAVLGLLQETQYF. The DNA of the CDR3 is TGCGCCAGCAGCTTAGCAGTATTAGGACTGTTACAAGAGACCCAGTACTTC.